This entry lists 8 T cell receptor beta chains sequenced from one sample in a study of T cells in Graves' hyperthyroidism and ophthalmopathy. TCR beta CDR3 regions were amplified from RNA. The HTBI set primed first-round TCR CDR3 RT-PCR. In TCRdb, the multiplex PCR reads were re-called with MiXCR into one record per CDR3 protein. Among around 520,000 distinct CDR3 sequences listed, 24% were seen once. Sample: blood. These receptors were taken from a woman aged 25-40 years with Graves' ophthalmopathy.

This clonotype was counted at least ten times. This chain connects TRBV6-5 to TRBJ1-1, with D uncertain. Germline V CDR1 and CDR2: MNHEY, SVGAGI. CDR3 size: 12 residues. Trimming left V 8 bases short and J 4 bases short, with 11 bases between. The CDR3 coding sequence is TGTGCCAGCCAACAGAGGCGCACTGAAGCTTTCTTT. Translation gives CASQQRRTEAFF.

This clonotype appeared many times. The chain couples TRBV7-2 to TRBJ2-5; D uncertain. The germline V gene has CDR1 SGHTA and CDR2 FQGNSA. The CDR3 sequence is 11 residues long. V lost 7 bases and J lost 5, with 8 bases in between. The CDR3 loop reads CASTSAETQYF. The CDR3, as DNA: TGTGCCAGCACCAGTGCTGAGACCCAGTACTTC. The whole variable domain, filled in from reference TRBV7-2 and TRBJ2-5, reads GAGVSQSPSNKVTEKGKDVELRCDPISGHTALYWYRQSLGQGLEFLIYFQGNSAPDKSGLPSDRFSAERTGGSVSTLTIQRTQQEDSAVYLCASTSAETQYFGPGTRLLVL.

The sample holds many counts of this clonotype. The chain has TRBV5-1 and TRBJ2-7; TRBD2 agrees at 8 bases. Germline trimming cut 0 bases from V and 3 bases from J; bases unmatched to any gene: 5. The CDR3 has 15 amino acids. CDR1 SGHRS and CDR2 YFSETQ come from the germline V gene. CDR3 nucleotide sequence: TGCGCCAGCAGCTTGGCCGGGACTAGGCTCTACGAGCAGTACTTC. Residues: CASSLAGTRLYEQYF.

The chain joins TRBV6-1 to TRBJ2-1; D gene ambiguous. The CDR3 loop spans 15 amino acids. Germline CDR1 and CDR2: MNHNS and SASEGT. Trimming shortened V by 3 bases and J by 3 bases, and 12 bases separated the two germline ends. In nucleotides, the CDR3 is TGTGCCAGCAGTGATGGTAGCCTAAACTACAATGAGCAGTTCTTC. Translated: CASSDGSLNYNEQFF.

The chain carries TRBV10-3 and TRBJ1-2; D might be TRBD1 (6 bases). Germline assignment: CDR1 ENHRY and CDR2 SYGVKD. The CDR3 loop spans 13 amino acids. Trimming left V 3 bases short and J 6 bases short, with 11 bases between. Here the CDR3 reads CAISEQGRDGYTF. The DNA for the CDR3 is TGTGCCATCAGTGAACAGGGTCGAGATGGCTACACCTTC.

The chain joins TRBV12-3 or TRBV12-4 to TRBJ1-2; 10 bases match TRBD1. J gave up 4 bases and V 6 bases, and 5 bases lay outside the gene matches. This CDR3 has 14 amino acids. The chain's CDR3 is CASRDRQGAYGYTF. CDR3 nucleotide sequence: TGTGCCAGCAGAGATAGACAGGGGGCCTATGGCTACACCTTC.

This clonotype has more than one count but fewer than ten. This chain uses TRBV12-3 or TRBV12-4 with TRBJ2-7; TRBD1 matches at 7 bases. Losses at the gene ends were 4 bases for V and 2 bases for J; bases not matched to a gene: 5. The CDR3 is 14 residues long. In DNA form, the CDR3 reads TGTGCCAGCAGTTACCGACAGGGCACCTACGAGCAGTACTTC. It codes for CASSYRQGTYEQYF.

This clonotype was seen repeatedly, ten times or more. The chain uses TRBV11-2 and TRBJ1-1; D is uncertain. This CDR3 region has 14 residues. The germline CDR1 and CDR2 sequences are SGHAT and FQNNGV. The ends were cut back, 3 bases at V and 0 bases at J, with 8 bases in the middle. Here the CDR3 DNA reads TGTGCCAGCAGCTTGAATATAGTGAACACTGAAGCTTTCTTT. The encoded protein is CASSLNIVNTEAFF.